This T cell receptor beta chain derives from a study of cytomegalovirus exposure and HLA in healthy donors. Regarding the study as a whole: TCR beta V- and J-gene trimming was later associated with a missense DCLRE1C variant. At a 0.05 false discovery rate, a later analysis found approximately 15,000 TCR beta sequences to be associated with HLA alleles.

Amplification used 60 Vbeta primers and 13 Jbeta primers. Clones were read by immunoSEQ multiplex PCR, and TCRdb kept only the in-frame ones, dropping some. The sample has roughly 110,000 clones, 75% seen once; the top ten hold 2.5% to 3%. This clone turned up a few times. Its antigen is still unknown. Sequences were obtained from PBMCs. The clonotype originates from a male donor in good health and CMV-seropositive.

The CDR3 here is CASRLRDSNEKLFF. The CDR3, as DNA: TGTGCCAGCAGACTCCGGGACAGTAATGAAAAACTGTTTTTT. J is TRBJ1-4 and V is TRBV4-2; 7 nucleotides agree with TRBD1. Looked up from germline, CDR1 is LGHNA and CDR2 is YNFKEQ. V dropped 6 bases and J dropped 4; count of bases not matched to a gene: 5. The CDR3 totals 14 residues.